The clone carrying this T cell receptor beta chain is medium-sized (0.01 to 0.1%) in the sample. Germline V CDR1 and CDR2: SGHVS, FNYEAQ. V lost 5 bases and J lost 2, with 13 bases in between. The CDR3 totals 14 residues. Each CDR3 protein gets one entry after TCRdb re-called the reads with MiXCR. The sample consists of some 280,000 distinct CDR3 sequences, 12% to 15% of them appearing once. The sample originates from a study of T cell repertoires in cytomegalovirus infection. The chain is built from TRBV7-6 and TRBJ2-7; no clear D gene. What was sequenced was PBMCs. The origin of this receptor is a human donor in good health (CMV status not recorded). Some clones in this sample may be carry-over from other donors' samples. CDR3 coding DNA: TGTGCCAGCAGCCCATGGTGCTGCCCCTACGAGCAGTACTTC. Protein product: CASSPWCCPYEQYF. Full variable domain (remainder filled in from reference TRBV7-6 and TRBJ2-7): GAGVSQSPRYKVTKRGQDVALRCDPISGHVSLYWYRQALGQGPEFLTYFNYEAQQDKSGLPNDRFSAERPEGSISTLTIQRTEQRDSAMYRCASSPWCCPYEQYFGPGTRLTVT.